These 2 T cell receptor beta chains share one sample of origin, sequenced in a study of molecular identifiers for immune sequencing clone quantification. TCRdb itself ran the PCR reads through MiXCR, one entry per CDR3 protein. There are 300,000 to 400,000 distinct CDR3 sequences in the sample; 20% to 25% occur only once, and more than 0.8% lies in the top ten. Material: naive CD8+ T cells from blood, with Jurkat cell RNA spiked in. Subset defined: FACS-sorted CD8+CD4-CCR7+CD45RA+ naive T cells. These receptors were obtained from a human donor in good health. Some libraries in this study had Jurkat cell RNA spiked in.

This sequence joins TRBV12-3 or TRBV12-4 and TRBJ2-2; 12 nucleotides match TRBD1. V trimming: 6 bases; J trimming: 9 bases; junction bases outside the gene matches: 26. The CDR3 totals 21 residues. As DNA, the CDR3 is TGTGCCAGCAGCCACCCCTTTGGGACAGGGGGCTATAAGGTGGAGTCCTGGGAGCTGTTTTTT. This sequence encodes CASSHPFGTGGYKVESWELFF.

The J gene is TRBJ1-5, the V gene TRBV4-3; 11 nucleotides agree with TRBD1. The CDR3 spans 16 residues. Germline values: CDR1 LGHNA, CDR2 YSLEER. J gave up 6 bases and V 0 bases, and 4 bases lay outside the gene matches. The CDR3 protein is CASSQDGTGGTQPQHF. The CDR3 DNA is TGCGCCAGCAGCCAAGATGGGACAGGGGGGACTCAGCCCCAGCATTTT.